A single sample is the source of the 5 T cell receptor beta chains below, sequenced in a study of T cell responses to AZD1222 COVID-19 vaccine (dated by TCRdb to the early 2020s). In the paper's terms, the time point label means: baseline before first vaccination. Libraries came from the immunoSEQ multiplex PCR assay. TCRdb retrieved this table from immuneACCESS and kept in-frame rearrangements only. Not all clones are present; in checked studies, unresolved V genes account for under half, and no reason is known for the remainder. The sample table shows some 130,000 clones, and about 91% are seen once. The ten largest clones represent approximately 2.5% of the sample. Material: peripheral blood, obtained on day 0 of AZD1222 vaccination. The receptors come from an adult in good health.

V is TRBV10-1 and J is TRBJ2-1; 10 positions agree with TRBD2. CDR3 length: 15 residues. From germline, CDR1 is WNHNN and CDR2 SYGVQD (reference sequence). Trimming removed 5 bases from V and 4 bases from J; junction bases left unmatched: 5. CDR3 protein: CASSRLAGAYNEQFF. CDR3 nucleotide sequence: TGCGCCAGCAGTCGACTAGCGGGTGCATACAATGAGCAGTTCTTC.

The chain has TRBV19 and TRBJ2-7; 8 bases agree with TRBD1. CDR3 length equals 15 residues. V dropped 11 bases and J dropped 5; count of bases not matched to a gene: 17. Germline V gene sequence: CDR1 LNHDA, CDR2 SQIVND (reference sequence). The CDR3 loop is CAASTAQGADDEQYF. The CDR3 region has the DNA TGTGCCGCTTCCACGGCCCAGGGGGCGGACGACGAGCAGTACTTC.

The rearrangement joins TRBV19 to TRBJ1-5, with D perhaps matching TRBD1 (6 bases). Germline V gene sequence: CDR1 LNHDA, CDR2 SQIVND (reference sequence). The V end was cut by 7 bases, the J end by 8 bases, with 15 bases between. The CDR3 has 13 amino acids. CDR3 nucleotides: TGTGCCAGTACCACAGGGATTCCGGAGCCCCAGCATTTT. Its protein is CASTTGIPEPQHF.

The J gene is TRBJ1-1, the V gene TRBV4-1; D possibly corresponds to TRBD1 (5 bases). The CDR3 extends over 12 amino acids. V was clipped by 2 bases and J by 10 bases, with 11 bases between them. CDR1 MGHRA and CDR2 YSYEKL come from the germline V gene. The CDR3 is CASSQPQERAFF. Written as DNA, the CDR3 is TGCGCCAGCAGCCAACCACAGGAAAGAGCTTTCTTT.

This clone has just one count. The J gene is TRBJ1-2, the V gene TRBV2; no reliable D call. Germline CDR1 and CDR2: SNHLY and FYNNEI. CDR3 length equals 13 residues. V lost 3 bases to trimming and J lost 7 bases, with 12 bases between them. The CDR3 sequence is CASSERWPPGYTF. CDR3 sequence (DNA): TGTGCCAGCAGTGAGAGATGGCCACCTGGCTACACCTTC.